Sequencing of this T cell receptor beta chain was carried out in a study of cytomegalovirus exposure and HLA in healthy donors. Across the whole study: The 95 to 150 validation repertoires and the roughly 670 first-cohort repertoires shared a platform, a later analysis reported.

Germline trimming cut 3 bases from V and 3 bases from J; bases unmatched to any gene: 2. This CDR3 contains 14 residues. CDR1 is SQVTM and CDR2 is ANQGSEA in the germline V gene. Study-wide results and limits: Subsequent analysis found a tendency for first-cohort TCR clusters to co-occur within the 120 or so validation repertoires. Specific recognition of CMV antigens was confirmed in vitro for a few chains (all CMV-associated). The investigators catalogued some 160 TCR beta chains as cytomegalovirus-associated.

This clone was detected once. Its matching antigen is unknown. Produced via immunoSEQ multiplex PCR; TCRdb's table is partial and in-frame only. The sample carries around 52,000 clones, approximately 85% recorded once. This sequence originates from a woman in her thirties in good health and CMV-seronegative. The sequenced material came from PBMCs. The chain recombines TRBV29-1 with TRBJ2-3; TRBD1 agrees at 11 bases. CDR3 nucleotides: TGCAGCGTTGATGGGGACAGGGGGACAGATACGCAGTATTTT. This sequence encodes CSVDGDRGTDTQYF.